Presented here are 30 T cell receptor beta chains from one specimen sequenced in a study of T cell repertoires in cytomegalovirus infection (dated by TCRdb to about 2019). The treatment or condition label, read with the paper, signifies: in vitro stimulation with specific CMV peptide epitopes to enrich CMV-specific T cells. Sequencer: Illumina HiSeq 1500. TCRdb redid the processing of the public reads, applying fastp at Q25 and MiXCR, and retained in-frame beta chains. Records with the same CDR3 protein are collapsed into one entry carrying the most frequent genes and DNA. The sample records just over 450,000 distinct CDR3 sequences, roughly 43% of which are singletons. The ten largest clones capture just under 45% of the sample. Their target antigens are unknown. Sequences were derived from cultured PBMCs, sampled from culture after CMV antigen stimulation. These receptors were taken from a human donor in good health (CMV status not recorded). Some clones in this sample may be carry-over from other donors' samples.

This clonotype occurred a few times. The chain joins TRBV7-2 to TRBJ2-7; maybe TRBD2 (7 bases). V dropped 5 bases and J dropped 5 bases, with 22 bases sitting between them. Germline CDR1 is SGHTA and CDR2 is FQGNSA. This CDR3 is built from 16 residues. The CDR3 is CASSPRMGGGLNEQYF. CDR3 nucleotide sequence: TGTGCCAGCAGCCCACGGATGGGGGGGGGCCTAAACGAGCAGTACTTC.

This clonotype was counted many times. CDR3 protein: CASSLAISSGNTIYF. DNA of the CDR3: TGTGCCAGCAGCTTAGCCATCAGCTCTGGAAACACCATATATTTT. The gene calls are TRBV7-2 and TRBJ1-3; unclear D gene. Per germline, CDR1 SGHTA and CDR2 FQGNSA. The CDR3 covers 15 residues. Trimming pared 0 bases from V and 0 bases from J, leaving 6 bases between.

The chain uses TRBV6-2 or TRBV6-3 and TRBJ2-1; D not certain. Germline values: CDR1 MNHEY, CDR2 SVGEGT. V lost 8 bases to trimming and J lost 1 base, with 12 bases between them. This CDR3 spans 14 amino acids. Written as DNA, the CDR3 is TGTGCCAGCCACCCTTCCCTTTCCTACAATGAGCAGTTCTTC. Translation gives CASHPSLSYNEQFF.

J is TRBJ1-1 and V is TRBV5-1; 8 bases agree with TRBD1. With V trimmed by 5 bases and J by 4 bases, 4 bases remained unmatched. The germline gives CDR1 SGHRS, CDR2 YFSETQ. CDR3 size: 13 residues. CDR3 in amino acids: CASRLTGATEAFF. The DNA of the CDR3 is TGCGCCAGCAGGCTGACAGGGGCCACTGAAGCTTTCTTT. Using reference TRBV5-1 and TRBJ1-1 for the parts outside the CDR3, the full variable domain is KAGVTQTPRYLIKTRGQQVTLSCSPISGHRSVSWYQQTPGQGLQFLFEYFSETQRNKGNFPGRFSGRQFSNSRSEMNVSTLELGDSALYLCASRLTGATEAFFGQGTRLTVV.

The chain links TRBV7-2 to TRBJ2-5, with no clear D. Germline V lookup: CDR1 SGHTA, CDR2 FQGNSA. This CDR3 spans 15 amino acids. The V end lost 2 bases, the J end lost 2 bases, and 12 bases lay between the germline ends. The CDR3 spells CASSLNTNLQETQYF. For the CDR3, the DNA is TGTGCCAGCAGCTTAAATACAAACCTACAAGAGACCCAGTACTTC. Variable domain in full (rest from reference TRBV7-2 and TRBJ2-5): GAGVSQSPSNKVTEKGKDVELRCDPISGHTALYWYRQSLGQGLEFLIYFQGNSAPDKSGLPSDRFSAERTGGSVSTLTIQRTQQEDSAVYLCASSLNTNLQETQYFGPGTRLLVL.

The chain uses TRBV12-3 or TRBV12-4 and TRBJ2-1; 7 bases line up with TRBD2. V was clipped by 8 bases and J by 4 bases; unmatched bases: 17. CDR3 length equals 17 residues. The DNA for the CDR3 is TGTGCCAGCTCTGGGGGGGGGTCAGCGGGAAGATACAATGAGCAGTTCTTC. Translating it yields CASSGGGSAGRYNEQFF.

As DNA, the CDR3 is TGTGCCAGCAGTTTATGGCTCAGGGAGGACACCGGGGAGCTGTTTTTT. Its translation is CASSLWLREDTGELFF. The chain uses TRBV28 and TRBJ2-2; tentative D call: TRBD2 (6 bases). Germline V gene sequence: CDR1 MDHEN, CDR2 SYDVKM. CDR3 length: 16 residues. Trimming shortened V by 0 bases and J by 3 bases, and 11 bases separated the two germline ends.

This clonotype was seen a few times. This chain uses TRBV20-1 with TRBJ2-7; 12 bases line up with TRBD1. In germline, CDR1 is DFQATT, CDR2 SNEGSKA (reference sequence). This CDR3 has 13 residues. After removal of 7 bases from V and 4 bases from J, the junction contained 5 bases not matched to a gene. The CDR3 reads CSGDRGQGYEQYF. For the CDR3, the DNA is TGCAGTGGGGACAGGGGGCAGGGGTACGAGCAGTACTTC.

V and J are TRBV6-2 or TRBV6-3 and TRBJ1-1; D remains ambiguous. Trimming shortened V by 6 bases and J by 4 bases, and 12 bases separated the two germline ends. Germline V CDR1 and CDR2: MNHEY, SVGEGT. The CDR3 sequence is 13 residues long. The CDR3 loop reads CASSSRIGTEAFF. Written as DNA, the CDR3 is TGTGCCAGCAGCTCCCGCATAGGCACTGAAGCTTTCTTT.

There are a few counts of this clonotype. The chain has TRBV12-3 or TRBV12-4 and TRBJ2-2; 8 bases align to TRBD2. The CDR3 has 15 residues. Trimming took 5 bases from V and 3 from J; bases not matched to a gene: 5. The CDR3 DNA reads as TGTGCCAGCAGTCCGGGGGGGGGTCACACCGGGGAGCTGTTTTTT. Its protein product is CASSPGGGHTGELFF.

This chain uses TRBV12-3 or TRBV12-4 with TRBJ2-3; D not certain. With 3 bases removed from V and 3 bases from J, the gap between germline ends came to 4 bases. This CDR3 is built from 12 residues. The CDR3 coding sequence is TGTGCCAGCAGTTTTGTTACAGATACGCAGTATTTT. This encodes CASSFVTDTQYF.

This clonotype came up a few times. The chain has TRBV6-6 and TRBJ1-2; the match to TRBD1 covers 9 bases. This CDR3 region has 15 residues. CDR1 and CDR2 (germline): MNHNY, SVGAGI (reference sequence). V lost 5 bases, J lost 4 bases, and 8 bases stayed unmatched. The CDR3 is CASSPRTGAGYGYTF. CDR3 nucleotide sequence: TGTGCCAGCAGTCCAAGGACAGGGGCGGGCTATGGCTACACCTTC.

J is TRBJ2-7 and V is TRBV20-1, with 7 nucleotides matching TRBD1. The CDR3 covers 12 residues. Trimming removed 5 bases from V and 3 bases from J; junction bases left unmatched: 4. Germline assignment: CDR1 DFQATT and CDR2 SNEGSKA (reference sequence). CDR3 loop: CSAYRDSYEQYF. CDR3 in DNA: TGCAGTGCTTACAGGGACAGCTACGAGCAGTACTTC.

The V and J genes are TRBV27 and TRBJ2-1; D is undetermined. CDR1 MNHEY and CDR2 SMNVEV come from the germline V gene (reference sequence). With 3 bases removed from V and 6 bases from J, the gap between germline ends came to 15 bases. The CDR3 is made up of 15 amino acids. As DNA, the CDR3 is TGTGCCAGCAGTTTGTACCTACTTGCTGTCAATGAGCAGTTCTTC. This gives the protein CASSLYLLAVNEQFF.

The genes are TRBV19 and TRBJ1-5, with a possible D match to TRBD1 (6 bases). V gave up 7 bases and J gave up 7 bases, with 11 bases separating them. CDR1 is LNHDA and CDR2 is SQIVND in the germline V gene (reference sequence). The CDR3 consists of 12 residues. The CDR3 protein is CASTQGWQPQHF. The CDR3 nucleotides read TGTGCCAGTACACAGGGATGGCAGCCCCAGCATTTT.

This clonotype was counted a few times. The CDR3 reads CASSLAGGGYTEAFF. CDR3 DNA sequence: TGTGCCAGCAGCTTAGCGGGAGGGGGATACACTGAAGCTTTCTTT. The chain couples TRBV7-2 to TRBJ1-1; D is possibly TRBD1 (6 bases). The germline CDR1 and CDR2 sequences are SGHTA and FQGNSA. V was cut by 0 bases and J by 3 bases, with 11 bases left in between. The CDR3 sequence is 15 residues long.

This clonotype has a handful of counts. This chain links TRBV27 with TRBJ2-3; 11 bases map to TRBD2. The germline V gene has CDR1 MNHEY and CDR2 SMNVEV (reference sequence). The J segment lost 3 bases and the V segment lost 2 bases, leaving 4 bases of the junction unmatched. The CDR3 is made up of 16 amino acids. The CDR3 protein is CASSLNSGGATDTQYF. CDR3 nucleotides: TGTGCCAGCAGTTTAAATAGCGGGGGGGCAACAGATACGCAGTATTTT.

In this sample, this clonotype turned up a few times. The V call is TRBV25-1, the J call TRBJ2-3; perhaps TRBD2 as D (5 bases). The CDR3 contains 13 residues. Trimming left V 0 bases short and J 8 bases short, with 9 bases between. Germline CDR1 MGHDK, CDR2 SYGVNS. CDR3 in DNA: TGTGCCAGCAGTGAATACAAGGGAGTTACGCAGTATTTT. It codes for CASSEYKGVTQYF.

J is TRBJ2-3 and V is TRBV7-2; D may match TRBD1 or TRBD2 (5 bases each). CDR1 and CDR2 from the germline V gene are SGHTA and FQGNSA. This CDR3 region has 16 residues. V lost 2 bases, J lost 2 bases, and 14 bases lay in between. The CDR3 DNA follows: TGTGCCAGCAGCTTATTAGTGGGGGAAACCACAGATACGCAGTATTTT. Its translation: CASSLLVGETTDTQYF.

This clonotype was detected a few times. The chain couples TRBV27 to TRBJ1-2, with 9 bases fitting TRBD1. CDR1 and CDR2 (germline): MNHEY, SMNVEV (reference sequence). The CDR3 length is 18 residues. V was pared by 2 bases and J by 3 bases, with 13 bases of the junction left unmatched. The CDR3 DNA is TGTGCCAGCAGTTTAGACGGACAGGGGAAAGGACTTCACTATGGCTACACCTTC. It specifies CASSLDGQGKGLHYGYTF.

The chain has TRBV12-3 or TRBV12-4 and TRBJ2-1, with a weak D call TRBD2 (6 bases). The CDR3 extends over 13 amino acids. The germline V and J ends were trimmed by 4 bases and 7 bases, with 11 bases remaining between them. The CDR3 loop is CASSSGLRNEQFF. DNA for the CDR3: TGTGCCAGCAGTTCGGGACTGCGGAATGAGCAGTTCTTC.

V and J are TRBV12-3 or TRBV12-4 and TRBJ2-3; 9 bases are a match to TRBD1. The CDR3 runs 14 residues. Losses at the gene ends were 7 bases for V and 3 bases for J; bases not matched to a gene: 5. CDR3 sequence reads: CASITGTGTDTQYF. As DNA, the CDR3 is TGTGCCAGCATTACCGGGACAGGGACAGATACGCAGTATTTT.

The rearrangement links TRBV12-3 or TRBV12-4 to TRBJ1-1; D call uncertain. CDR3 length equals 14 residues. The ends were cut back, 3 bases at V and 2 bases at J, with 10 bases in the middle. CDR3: CASSFSWQNTEAFF. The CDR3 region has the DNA TGTGCCAGCAGTTTCTCGTGGCAAAACACTGAAGCTTTCTTT.

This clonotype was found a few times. For the CDR3, the DNA is TGTGCCAGCAGCACCTTCAACTTACCGGAGACCCAGTACTTC. Protein: CASSTFNLPETQYF. The chain carries TRBV28 and TRBJ2-5, with unresolved D. V was pared by 6 bases and J by 5 bases, with 16 bases between. CDR3 length equals 14 residues. CDR1 MDHEN and CDR2 SYDVKM come from the germline V gene.

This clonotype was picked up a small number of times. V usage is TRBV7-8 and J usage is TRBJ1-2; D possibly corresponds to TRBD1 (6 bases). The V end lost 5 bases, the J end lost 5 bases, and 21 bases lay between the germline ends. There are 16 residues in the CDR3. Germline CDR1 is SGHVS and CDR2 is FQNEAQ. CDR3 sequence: CASSLGPAGHSYGYTF. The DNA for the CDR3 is TGTGCCAGCAGCCTAGGTCCAGCGGGACACTCTTATGGCTACACCTTC.

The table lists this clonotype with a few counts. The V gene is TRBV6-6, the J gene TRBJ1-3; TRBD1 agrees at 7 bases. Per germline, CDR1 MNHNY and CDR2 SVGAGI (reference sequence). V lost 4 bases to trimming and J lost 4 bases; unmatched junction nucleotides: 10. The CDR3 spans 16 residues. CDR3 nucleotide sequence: TGTGCCAGCAGTTCATCGACAGGGCTAACGGGAAACACCATATATTTT. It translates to CASSSSTGLTGNTIYF.

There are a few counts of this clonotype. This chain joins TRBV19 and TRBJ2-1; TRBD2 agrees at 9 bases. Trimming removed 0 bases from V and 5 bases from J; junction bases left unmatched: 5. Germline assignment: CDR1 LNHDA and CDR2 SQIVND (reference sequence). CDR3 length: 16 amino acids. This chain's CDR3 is CASSIESAGGHNEQFF. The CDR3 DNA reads TGTGCCAGTAGTATAGAGTCCGCGGGGGGGCACAATGAGCAGTTCTTC.

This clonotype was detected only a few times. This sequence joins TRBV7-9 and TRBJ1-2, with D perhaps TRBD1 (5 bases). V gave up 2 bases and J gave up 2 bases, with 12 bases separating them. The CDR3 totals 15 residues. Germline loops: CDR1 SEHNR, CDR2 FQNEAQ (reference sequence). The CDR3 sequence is CASSLFPRENYGYTF. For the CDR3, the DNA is TGTGCCAGCAGCTTATTCCCCAGGGAGAACTATGGCTACACCTTC.

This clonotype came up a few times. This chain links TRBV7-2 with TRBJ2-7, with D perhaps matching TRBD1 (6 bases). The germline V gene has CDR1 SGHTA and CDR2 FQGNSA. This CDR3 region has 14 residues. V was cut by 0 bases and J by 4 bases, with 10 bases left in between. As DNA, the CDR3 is TGTGCCAGCAGCTTAGCACGCCAGGGGTACGAGCAGTACTTC. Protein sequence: CASSLARQGYEQYF.

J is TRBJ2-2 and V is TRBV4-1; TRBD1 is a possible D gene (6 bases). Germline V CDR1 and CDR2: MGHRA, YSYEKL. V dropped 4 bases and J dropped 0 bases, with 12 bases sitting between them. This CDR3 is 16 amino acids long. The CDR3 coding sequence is TGCGCCAGCAGCCCGTTAAGGACAGCGAACACCGGGGAGCTGTTTTTT. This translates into CASSPLRTANTGELFF.